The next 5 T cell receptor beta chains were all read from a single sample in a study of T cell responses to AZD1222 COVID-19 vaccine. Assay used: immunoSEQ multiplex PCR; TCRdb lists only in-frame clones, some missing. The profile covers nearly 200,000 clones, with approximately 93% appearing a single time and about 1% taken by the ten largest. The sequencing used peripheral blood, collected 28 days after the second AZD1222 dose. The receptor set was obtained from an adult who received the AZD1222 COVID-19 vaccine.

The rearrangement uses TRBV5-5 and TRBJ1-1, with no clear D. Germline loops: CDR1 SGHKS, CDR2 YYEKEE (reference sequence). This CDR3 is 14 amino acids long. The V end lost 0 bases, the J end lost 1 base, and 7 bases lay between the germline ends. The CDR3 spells CASSLVRENTEAFF. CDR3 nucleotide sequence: TGTGCCAGCAGCTTGGTTAGGGAGAACACTGAAGCTTTCTTT.

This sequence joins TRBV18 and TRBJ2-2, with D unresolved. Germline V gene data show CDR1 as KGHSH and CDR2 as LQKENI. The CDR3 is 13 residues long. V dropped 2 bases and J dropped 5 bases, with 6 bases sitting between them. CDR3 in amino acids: CASSPRSTGELFF. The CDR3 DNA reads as TGTGCCAGCTCACCAAGGTCAACCGGGGAGCTGTTTTTT.

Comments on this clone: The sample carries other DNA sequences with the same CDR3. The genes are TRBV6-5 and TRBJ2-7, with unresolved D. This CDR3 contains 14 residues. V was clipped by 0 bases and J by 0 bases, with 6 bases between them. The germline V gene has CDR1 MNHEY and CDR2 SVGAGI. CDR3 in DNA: TGTGCCAGCAGTTACTCGTCGAGCTCCTACGAGCAGTACTTC. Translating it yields CASSYSSSSYEQYF.

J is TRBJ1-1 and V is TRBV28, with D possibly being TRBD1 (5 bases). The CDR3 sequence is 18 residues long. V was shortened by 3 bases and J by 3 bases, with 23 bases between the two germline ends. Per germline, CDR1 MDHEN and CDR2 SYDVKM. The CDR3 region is CASSFLDTGTGHDTEAFF. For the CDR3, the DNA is TGTGCCAGCAGTTTCCTCGATACCGGGACGGGCCACGACACTGAAGCTTTCTTT.

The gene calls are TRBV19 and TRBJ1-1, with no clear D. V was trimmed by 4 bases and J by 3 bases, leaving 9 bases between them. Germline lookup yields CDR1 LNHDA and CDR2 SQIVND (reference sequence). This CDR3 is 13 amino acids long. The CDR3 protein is CASSTYRDTEAFF. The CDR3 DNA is TGTGCCAGTAGTACCTATCGGGACACTGAAGCTTTCTTT. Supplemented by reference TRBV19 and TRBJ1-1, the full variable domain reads DGGITQSPKYLFRKEGQNVTLSCEQNLNHDAMYWYRQDPGQGLRLIYYSQIVNDFQKGDIAEGYSVSREKKESFPLTVTSAQKNPTAFYLCASSTYRDTEAFFGQGTRLTVV.